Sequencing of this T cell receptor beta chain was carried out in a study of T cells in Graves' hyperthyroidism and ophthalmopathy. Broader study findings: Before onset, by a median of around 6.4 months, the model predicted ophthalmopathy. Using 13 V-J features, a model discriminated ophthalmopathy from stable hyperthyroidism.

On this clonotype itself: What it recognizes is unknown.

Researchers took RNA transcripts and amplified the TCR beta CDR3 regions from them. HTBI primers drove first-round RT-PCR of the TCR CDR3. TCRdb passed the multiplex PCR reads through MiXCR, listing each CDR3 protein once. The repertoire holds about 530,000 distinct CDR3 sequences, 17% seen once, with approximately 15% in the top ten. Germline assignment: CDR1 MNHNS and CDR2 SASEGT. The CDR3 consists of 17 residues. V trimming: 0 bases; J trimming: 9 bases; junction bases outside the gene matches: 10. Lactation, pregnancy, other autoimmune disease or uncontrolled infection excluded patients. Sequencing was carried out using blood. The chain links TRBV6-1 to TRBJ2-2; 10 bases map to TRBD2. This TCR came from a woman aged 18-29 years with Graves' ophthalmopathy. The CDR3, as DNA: TGTGCCAGCAGTGAAGCTAAACTAGCGGGGTTGTTGAGGGAGCTGTTTTTT. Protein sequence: CASSEAKLAGLLRELFF.